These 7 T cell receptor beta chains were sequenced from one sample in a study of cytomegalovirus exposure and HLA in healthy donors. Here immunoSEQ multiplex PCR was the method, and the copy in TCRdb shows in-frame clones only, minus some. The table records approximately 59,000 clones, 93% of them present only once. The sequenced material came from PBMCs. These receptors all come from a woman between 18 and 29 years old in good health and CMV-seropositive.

This CDR3 reads CASSRGQTEAFF. Here the CDR3 DNA reads TGTGCCAGCAGCCGCGGACAGACTGAAGCTTTCTTT. The rearrangement links TRBV4-2 to TRBJ1-1, with a possible D match to TRBD1 (6 bases). V dropped 4 bases and J dropped 5 bases, with 8 bases sitting between them. CDR1 is LGHNA and CDR2 is YNFKEQ in the germline V gene. The CDR3 length is 12 residues.

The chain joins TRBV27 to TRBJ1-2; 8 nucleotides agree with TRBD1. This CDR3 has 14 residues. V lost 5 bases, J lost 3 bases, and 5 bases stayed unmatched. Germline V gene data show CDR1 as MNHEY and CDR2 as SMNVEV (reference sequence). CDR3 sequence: CASSPDRGDYGYTF. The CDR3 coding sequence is TGTGCCAGCAGTCCAGACAGGGGAGACTATGGCTACACCTTC.

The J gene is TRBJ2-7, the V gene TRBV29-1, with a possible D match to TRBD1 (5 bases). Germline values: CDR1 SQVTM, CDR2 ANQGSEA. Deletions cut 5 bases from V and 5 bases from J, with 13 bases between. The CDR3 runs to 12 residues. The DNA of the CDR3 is TGCAGCGTTTTAGGCAGGGCGAACGAGCAGTACTTC. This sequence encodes CSVLGRANEQYF.

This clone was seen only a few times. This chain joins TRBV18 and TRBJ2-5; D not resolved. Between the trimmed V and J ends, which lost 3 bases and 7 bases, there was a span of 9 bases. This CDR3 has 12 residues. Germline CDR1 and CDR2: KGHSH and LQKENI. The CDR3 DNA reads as TGTGCCAGCTCACCTCACAGAACGACCCAGTACTTC. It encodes CASSPHRTTQYF.

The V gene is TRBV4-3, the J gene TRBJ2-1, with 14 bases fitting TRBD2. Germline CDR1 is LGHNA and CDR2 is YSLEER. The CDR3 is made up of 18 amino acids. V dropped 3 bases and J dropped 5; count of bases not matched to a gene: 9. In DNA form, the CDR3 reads TGCGCCAGCAGCCAGCACTTCGCGACTAGCGGGGGGGACAATGAGCAGTTCTTC. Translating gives CASSQHFATSGGDNEQFF.

The CDR3 reads CASGWRGDTDTQYF. The DNA of the CDR3 is TGTGCCAGCGGTTGGCGGGGTGACACAGATACGCAGTATTTT. This chain links TRBV6-5 with TRBJ2-3, with D possibly TRBD2 on 6 matching bases. The CDR3 loop spans 14 amino acids. From germline, CDR1 is MNHEY and CDR2 SVGAGI. Trimming removed 8 bases at V and 2 bases at J, with 14 bases between.

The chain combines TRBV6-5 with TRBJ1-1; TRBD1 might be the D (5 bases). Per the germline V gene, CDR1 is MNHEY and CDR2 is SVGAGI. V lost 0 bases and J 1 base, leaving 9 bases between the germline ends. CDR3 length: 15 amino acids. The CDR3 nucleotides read TGTGCCAGCAGTTACTCGACCCAGGGGAACACTGAAGCTTTCTTT. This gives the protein CASSYSTQGNTEAFF.